These 16 T cell receptor beta chains came from one sample sequenced in a study of T-cell reconstitution after alpha-beta-depleted transplantation in children. Unique molecular identifiers were used to barcode this TCRbeta library. A single record per CDR3 protein comes from TCRdb applying MiXCR to the PCR reads. The top ten clones hold 2.2% of a sample with 450,000 to 600,000 distinct CDR3 sequences, 13% of them seen once. Sequencing used PBMCs, mostly from graft donor cells, obtained 360 days after TCRalphabeta/CD19-depleted stem cell transplant. These receptors came from a male patient younger than 18 who had a stem cell transplant for acute myeloid leukemia, so the T cells may come from the graft donor.

This clonotype has a count of ten or more. The chain uses TRBV29-1 and TRBJ2-7; no reliable D call. The germline gives CDR1 SQVTM, CDR2 ANQGSEA. V lost 7 bases to trimming and J lost 1 base, with 8 bases between them. The CDR3 has 11 residues. CDR3 sequence: CSAALSYEQYF. The CDR3 DNA follows: TGCAGCGCCGCCCTATCCTACGAGCAGTACTTC.

This clonotype was counted between two and nine times. CDR3 nucleotides: TGCAGCGCCGCCGCGCAGATGGACTATGGCTACACCTTC. Translated, it gives CSAAAQMDYGYTF. The chain carries TRBV29-1 and TRBJ1-2, with D hard to call. Germline CDR1 reads SQVTM; CDR2 reads ANQGSEA. CDR3 size: 13 residues. The V end lost 7 bases, the J end lost 3 bases, and 15 bases lay between the germline ends.

This clonotype occurred a few times. V gene TRBV20-1 combines with J gene TRBJ2-1; no clear D gene. Germline V CDR1 and CDR2: DFQATT, SNEGSKA (reference sequence). The V end lost 0 bases, the J end lost 7 bases, and 19 bases lay between the germline ends. CDR3 length: 16 residues. CDR3 residues: CSARDRRRAKVNEQFF. CDR3 DNA: TGCAGTGCTAGAGATCGCAGAAGGGCCAAAGTGAATGAGCAGTTCTTC.

The chain joins TRBV12-3 or TRBV12-4 to TRBJ1-2, with D perhaps TRBD1 (5 bases). The CDR3 extends over 12 amino acids. Trimming removed 8 bases from V and 7 bases from J, with 14 bases in between. In DNA, the CDR3 is TGTGCCAGCCAGACTTGGGGGTGTGGCTACACCTTC. It encodes CASQTWGCGYTF.

The genes are TRBV11-2 and TRBJ2-4, with TRBD2 as a possible D gene (6 bases). The ends were cut back, 3 bases at V and 6 bases at J, with 12 bases in the middle. This CDR3 region has 14 residues. The V gene's germline CDR1 is SGHAT and CDR2 FQNNGV. CDR3 amino acids: CASSFGGEGNIQYF. The CDR3 DNA is TGTGCCAGCAGCTTCGGGGGAGAGGGAAACATTCAGTACTTC.

The rearrangement uses TRBV29-1 and TRBJ2-1; no clear D gene. The CDR3 length is 10 residues. The germline gives CDR1 SQVTM, CDR2 ANQGSEA. The germline V and J ends were trimmed by 7 bases and 4 bases, with 5 bases remaining between them. Here the CDR3 DNA reads TGCAGCGGTCTATACAATGAGCAGTTCTTC. Encoded protein: CSGLYNEQFF.

The genes are TRBV11-1 and TRBJ2-1; unclear D gene. Per germline, CDR1 SGHAT and CDR2 FQDESV (reference sequence). The CDR3 sequence is 12 residues long. The V end was cut by 3 bases, the J end by 7 bases, with 7 bases between. For the CDR3, the DNA is TGTGCCAGCAGCTTTAACTCAAATGAGCAGTTCTTC. Its translation: CASSFNSNEQFF.

The rearrangement links TRBV15 to TRBJ2-7; D may be TRBD2 (5 bases). In germline, CDR1 is LNHNV, CDR2 YYDKDF (reference sequence). The CDR3 runs 14 residues. Trimming pared 3 bases from V and 2 bases from J, leaving 11 bases between. The CDR3 region has the DNA TGTGCCACCAGCAGGGGTACCGGGGCCTACGAGCAGTACTTC. This codes for CATSRGTGAYEQYF.

This clonotype was picked up a small number of times. The V and J genes are TRBV12-3 or TRBV12-4 and TRBJ2-7, with 9 nucleotides matching TRBD1. Trimming removed 4 bases from V and 0 bases from J; junction bases left unmatched: 4. CDR3 size: 15 residues. DNA for the CDR3: TGTGCCAGCAGTTGGGACAGGGTCGCCTCCTACGAGCAGTACTTC. Amino acids: CASSWDRVASYEQYF.

A few counts support this clonotype. The gene calls are TRBV7-9 and TRBJ2-7; TRBD1 or TRBD2 may be the D gene (5 bases each). The CDR3 is 12 residues long. V shed 8 bases and J shed 6 bases, with 14 bases lying between them. The germline V gene encodes CDR1 SEHNR and CDR2 FQNEAQ (reference sequence). CDR3 sequence: CASDKWGFEQYF. The CDR3 nucleotides are TGTGCCAGCGACAAATGGGGGTTCGAGCAGTACTTC.

This clonotype was found a few times. This chain uses TRBV29-1 with TRBJ2-3; 8 positions match TRBD2. CDR3 length: 16 residues. J was trimmed by 6 bases and V by 0 bases; bases with no gene match: 11. Germline CDR1 SQVTM, CDR2 ANQGSEA. The DNA of the CDR3 is TGCAGCGTTGAAGAAAGGAGCGGGAGAGTGCACGATACGCAGTATTTT. Protein product: CSVEERSGRVHDTQYF.

This clonotype occurred a few times. The chain carries TRBV6-5 and TRBJ1-3; a possible D gene is TRBD1 (5 bases). Germline V lookup: CDR1 MNHEY, CDR2 SVGAGI. This CDR3 is built from 14 residues. The V end lost 2 bases, the J end lost 8 bases, and 13 bases lay between the germline ends. The CDR3 coding sequence is TGTGCCAGCAGTTACGCGGGAGGGGCGGACACCATATATTTT. It is translated as CASSYAGGADTIYF.

The V and J genes are TRBV20-1 and TRBJ2-5; TRBD1 is a possible D gene (6 bases). CDR3 size: 17 residues. V was trimmed by 0 bases and J by 4 bases, leaving 21 bases between them. Germline V CDR1 and CDR2: DFQATT, SNEGSKA (reference sequence). In DNA, the CDR3 is TGCAGTGCTAGAGACATGGTTTTAGGCAGGGGTGGAGAGACCCAGTACTTC. This translates into CSARDMVLGRGGETQYF.

This clonotype was found many times. The chain uses TRBV4-3 and TRBJ2-3; 7 bases map to TRBD2. The ends lost 0 bases at V and 7 bases at J; junction bases unmatched: 4. The V gene's germline CDR1 is LGHNA and CDR2 YSLEER. CDR3 length: 14 residues. The CDR3 sequence is CASSQDRGENTQYF. DNA for the CDR3: TGCGCCAGCAGCCAAGATCGGGGGGAGAATACGCAGTATTTT.

This chain joins TRBV10-3 and TRBJ2-3; 7 nucleotides align to TRBD1. The germline V gene encodes CDR1 ENHRY and CDR2 SYGVKD. Germline trimming cut 6 bases from V and 5 bases from J; bases unmatched to any gene: 14. The CDR3 is 16 amino acids. The CDR3 nucleotides are TGTGCCATCAGGACCACAGGGGCGCTTGGAAAAGATACGCAGTATTTT. Its protein is CAIRTTGALGKDTQYF.

In its sample, this clonotype was seen a few times. V gene TRBV5-1 combines with J gene TRBJ2-5; D may be TRBD1 (6 bases). Germline V gives CDR1 SGHRS, CDR2 YFSETQ. The CDR3 sequence is 13 residues long. Deletions cut 7 bases from V and 1 base from J, with 11 bases between. The DNA of the CDR3 is TGCGCCAGCGCGACAGGCATCCAAGAGACCCAGTACTTC. Translation: CASATGIQETQYF.